This T cell receptor (beta chain) was retrieved from a study of Tregs in tolerant kidney transplant recipients. The study, taken as a whole, reports: No direct test of biological reproducibility was done here.

TCRdb keeps only in-frame clones here, not all; method: immunoSEQ multiplex PCR. The listing records 50,000 to 65,000 clones. Of note for this clone: What it recognizes is unknown. The read ends 3 residues before the CDR3 terminus; that terminus is restored from the germline J gene.

Trimming left V 6 bases short and J 9 bases short, with 27 bases between. The CDR3 spans 17 residues. The germline CDR1 and CDR2 sequences are MNHEY and SVGEGT. The gene calls are TRBV6-2 or TRBV6-3 and TRBJ2-1; tentative D call: TRBD2 (6 bases). This sequence originates from a human donor who received a combined kidney and bone marrow transplant. Material: CD4+ T cells from blood, obtained before the transplant. The CDR3 DNA, read in part, is TGTGCCAGCAGCCTATACCCCGTCGGTCTAGCGAGCCGTGAG. This codes for CASSLYPVGLASRE. The whole CDR3 region reads CASSLYPVGLASREQFF.